The sequence of this TCR beta chain was determined in a study of OX40 agonist ivuxolimab in advanced cancers. A note on the overall study: Ivuxolimab, which targeted the costimulatory receptor OX40 (CD134), was an agonistic, fully human IgG2 monoclonal antibody. Prior anti-PD-1, anti-PD-L1 or anti-CTLA-4 therapy was permitted, and checkpoint inhibitors had been received by roughly 40% of dose-escalation patients. Partial responses occurred in three dose-escalation patients, of whom one had hepatocellular carcinoma and two had cutaneous melanoma. Among the roughly 50 dose-escalation patients, 19 had hepatocellular carcinoma, roughly 15 melanoma, 9 renal cell carcinoma and 9 head and neck cancer. Intravenous ivuxolimab was administered to patients every 2 weeks at six dose levels: 0.01, 0.1, 0.3, 1.5, 3 and 10 mg/kg. Peripheral TCRbeta sequencing aimed to test whether ivuxolimab altered TCR sequence diversity and caused clonal T-cell expansion. The paper describes the monotherapy dose-escalation part (N of about 57 patients) of the phase I trial of ivuxolimab. In the dose-escalation cohort, roughly four fifths of patients were male, and the mean age was around 60 years, with a range of roughly 20 to 79. The study at large found these results: Low levels of normalized T-cell clonal expansion were also seen in some patients who did not respond. At doses from 0.1 to 3.0 mg/kg, clonal expansion was seen in both CD4+ and CD8+ blood T cells between baseline and week 6. On average, CD8+ T cells showed more expanded clones than CD4+ T cells after ivuxolimab. Antigen specificity was not determined for the clonally expanded peripheral T cells. In the 0.1-3.0 mg/kg groups, partial responders had among the lowest normalized peripheral clonal expansion, particularly in CD8+ T cells.

The trial excluded patients who had a history of autoimmune disease or were on systemic immunosuppression. Peripheral blood for TCR sequencing was collected from all dose cohorts at baseline, on cycle 4 day 1, and on cycle 7 day 1. Samples came from an open-label, multicenter, first-in-human phase I dose-escalation trial of ivuxolimab. The trial enrolled adults with locally advanced or metastatic head and neck squamous cell, hepatocellular, melanoma or renal cell carcinoma. CD4+ and CD8+ T cells were sorted separately from peripheral blood before TCR sequencing. Based on the germline V gene, the CDR1 and CDR2 sequences are LGHNA and YSLEER. The CDR3 contains 13 residues, cysteine and phenylalanine counted. Only the CDR3 region is kept as DNA, spanning 39 bases read in frame from base 1. V and J are truncated by 1 base and 5 bases respectively, leaving an intervening sequence of 7 bases. As concerns this clone: Its antigen is unknown. No quality values exist for individual bases; no much larger clone is one base distant.

To sequence the TCRbeta CDR3 region, genomic DNA was isolated from the sorted cells. TCRbeta CDR3 regions were sequenced using the immunoSEQ Assay. The immuneACCESS repertoire file appears here via TCRdb, limited to in-frame rearrangements. These files lack a portion of the clones; in checked studies, under half of the deficit traces to unresolved V genes, and the cause of the others is not known. Here the sample has roughly 25,000 clones; 77% occur a single time. Of the sample, approximately 2.2% is held by the ten largest clones. Specimen: CD4+ or CD8+ T cells sorted from blood, collected in a trial of the OX40 agonist ivuxolimab. The receptor chain draws on TRBV4-3 and TRBJ2-3, with a weak D call of TRBD1 (6 bases match). This receptor was obtained from an adult with an advanced solid tumor such as melanoma, head and neck, liver or kidney cancer. The DNA is as follows: TGCGCCAGCAGCCAAGGAGGGGGAGATACGCAGTATTTT. Its translation is CASSQGGGDTQYF.